Each of the 13 T cell receptor beta chains below was sequenced from the same sample in a study of CD8 T cells in Susac syndrome. The RNA input was about 0.5 to 1 ug, and it was reverse transcribed with random hexamers. TCRdb fed the immunoSEQ multiplex PCR reads into MiXCR, producing one record per CDR3 protein. The sample yields some 180,000 distinct CDR3 sequences, around 94% seen once. Sequenced input: CD4+ T cells from PBMCs. These receptors came from a human donor with Susac syndrome.

This chain joins TRBV2 and TRBJ2-7; 9 bases are shared with TRBD2. The germline gives CDR1 SNHLY, CDR2 FYNNEI. This CDR3 has 14 residues. Trimming took 3 bases from V and 3 from J; bases not matched to a gene: 3. The CDR3 here is CASSEASGVYEQYF. CDR3 in DNA: TGTGCCAGCAGTGAGGCTAGCGGGGTCTACGAGCAGTACTTC.

The rearrangement uses TRBV29-1 and TRBJ2-1, with D perhaps matching TRBD2 (6 bases). This CDR3 is 12 amino acids long. The V gene lost 3 bases and the J gene lost 7 bases, with 10 bases spanning the gap. Germline lookup yields CDR1 SQVTM and CDR2 ANQGSEA. The CDR3 DNA sequence: TGCAGCGTTGATAAGGGGAGGAATGAGCAGTTCTTC. It encodes CSVDKGRNEQFF.

The genes are TRBV19 and TRBJ2-1; 13 bases are shared with TRBD2. In germline, CDR1 is LNHDA, CDR2 SQIVND (reference sequence). The ends lost 4 bases at V and 7 bases at J; junction bases unmatched: 4. CDR3 length equals 15 residues. The CDR3 is CASSTTGLAGNEQFF. The CDR3 DNA follows: TGTGCCAGTAGTACCACGGGACTAGCGGGGAATGAGCAGTTCTTC. The full variable domain, rest sourced from reference TRBV19 and TRBJ2-1, is DGGITQSPKYLFRKEGQNVTLSCEQNLNHDAMYWYRQDPGQGLRLIYYSQIVNDFQKGDIAEGYSVSREKKESFPLTVTSAQKNPTAFYLCASSTTGLAGNEQFFGPGTRLTVL.

This clonotype has more than one count but fewer than ten. DNA of the CDR3: TGTGCCAGCAGCGTAGGTTCCGGGAGGGAGTACGAGCAGTACTTC. Translated, it gives CASSVGSGREYEQYF. The rearrangement links TRBV9 to TRBJ2-7, with 8 positions matching TRBD2. The trim removed 0 bases at V and 4 bases at J, leaving 6 bases unmatched. This CDR3 comprises 15 residues. CDR1 SGDLS and CDR2 YYNGEE come from the germline V gene.

The chain has TRBV20-1 and TRBJ2-6, with no clear D. Germline V gives CDR1 DFQATT, CDR2 SNEGSKA (reference sequence). V was pared by 0 bases and J by 2 bases, with 5 bases between. The CDR3 covers 14 residues. The CDR3 DNA follows: TGCAGTGCTAGAGAACCACCTGGGGCCAACGTCCTGACTTTC. This translates into CSAREPPGANVLTF.

The genes are TRBV5-1 and TRBJ1-1; TRBD1 matches 8 bases. Trimming cost V 6 bases and J 1 base; bases outside gene matches: 11. The CDR3 totals 16 residues. Germline V lookup: CDR1 SGHRS, CDR2 YFSETQ. CDR3 loop: CASNQEQGVANTEAFF. The CDR3 region has the DNA TGCGCCAGCAATCAAGAACAGGGGGTTGCGAACACTGAAGCTTTCTTT.

This sequence joins TRBV20-1 and TRBJ1-5; D is unclear. The CDR3 sequence is 15 residues long. Trimming stripped 5 bases from V and 2 bases from J, with 16 bases between. The germline V gene has CDR1 DFQATT and CDR2 SNEGSKA (reference sequence). The CDR3, as DNA: TGCAGTGCTGGGGAGGGTGGCCCTGGCAATCAGCCCCAGCATTTT. It encodes CSAGEGGPGNQPQHF.

The chain has TRBV3-1 and TRBJ2-7, with D perhaps being TRBD1 or TRBD2 (5 bases each). Germline V gene data show CDR1 as LGHDT and CDR2 as YNNKEL (reference sequence). Trimming took off 5 bases at V and 5 bases at J, with 16 bases between the two ends. CDR3 length: 14 residues. The CDR3 here is CASSAGARGDEQYF. CDR3 nucleotide sequence: TGTGCCAGCAGCGCCGGGGCCCGAGGGGACGAGCAGTACTTC.

V gene TRBV28 combines with J gene TRBJ2-7; 8 positions match TRBD2. The CDR3 covers 12 residues. Germline V gene lookup returns CDR1 MDHEN and CDR2 SYDVKM. J was trimmed by 6 bases and V by 5 bases; bases with no gene match: 3. The CDR3 nucleotides are TGTGCCAGCAGTGGGGGGACTAGCGAGCAGTACTTC. It yields the protein CASSGGTSEQYF.

This clonotype was seen more than once but under ten times. The chain has TRBV24-1 and TRBJ2-7; the D gene is possibly TRBD1 (6 bases). Germline V CDR1 and CDR2: KGHDR, SFDVKD. The CDR3 has 15 amino acids. Trimming took off 2 bases at V and 1 base at J, with 11 bases between the two ends. The CDR3 spells CATSDSLQGSYEQYF. In nucleotides, the CDR3 is TGTGCCACCAGTGATTCGCTACAGGGATCCTACGAGCAGTACTTC.

The chain has TRBV27 and TRBJ2-3; no clear D. CDR1 and CDR2 from the germline V gene are MNHEY and SMNVEV (reference sequence). CDR3 length: 12 amino acids. The V and J ends lost 7 bases and 9 bases respectively, with 14 bases between them. The CDR3 DNA is TGTGCCAGCACCTCAGAGCGCGACACGCAGTATTTT. This sequence encodes CASTSERDTQYF.

The V gene is TRBV12-3 or TRBV12-4, the J gene TRBJ1-1; D is unresolved. V lost 5 bases, J lost 4 bases, and 11 bases lay in between. This CDR3 comprises 13 residues. CDR3 amino acids: CASSLTASTEAFF. The CDR3 nucleotides read TGTGCCAGCAGTCTTACAGCCTCCACTGAAGCTTTCTTT.

The V call is TRBV25-1, the J call TRBJ2-1; TRBD1 matches 9 bases. V shed 4 bases and J 4 bases; nucleotides not matched to a gene: 8. Germline V gene sequence: CDR1 MGHDK, CDR2 SYGVNS. The CDR3 totals 16 residues. The CDR3 here is CASSGSWTGEYNEQFF. The CDR3 DNA sequence: TGTGCCAGCAGTGGCTCCTGGACAGGGGAATACAATGAGCAGTTCTTC.